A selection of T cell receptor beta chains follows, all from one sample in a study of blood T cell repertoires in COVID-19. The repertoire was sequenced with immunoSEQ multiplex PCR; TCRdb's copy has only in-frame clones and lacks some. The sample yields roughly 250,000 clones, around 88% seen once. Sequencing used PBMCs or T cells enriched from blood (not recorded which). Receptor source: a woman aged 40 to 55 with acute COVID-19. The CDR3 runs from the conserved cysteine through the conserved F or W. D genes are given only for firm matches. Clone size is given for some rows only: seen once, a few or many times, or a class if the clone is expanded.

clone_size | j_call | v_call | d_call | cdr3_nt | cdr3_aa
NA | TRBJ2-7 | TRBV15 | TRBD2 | TGTGCCACCAGCCCGAGGACTAGCGGCAAGCAGTACTTC | CATSPRTSGKQYF
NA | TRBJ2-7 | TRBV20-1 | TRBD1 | TGCAGTGCTAGTAAGGACAGGGCCTCCTACGAGCAGTACTTC | CSASKDRASYEQYF
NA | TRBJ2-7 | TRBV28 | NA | TGTGCCAGCAGTTTCGGGGTAACCTACGAGCAGTACTTC | CASSFGVTYEQYF
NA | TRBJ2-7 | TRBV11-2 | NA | TGTGCCAGCAGCCCAGAGCGTAACCAGCAGTACTTC | CASSPERNQQYF
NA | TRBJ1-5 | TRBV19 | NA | TGTGCCAGTAGACCGGGACACCGACAGAATCAGCCCCAGCATTTT | CASRPGHRQNQPQHF
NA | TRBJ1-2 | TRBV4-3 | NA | TGCGCCAGCAGCCAAGAACCCCAATCCGGGGGCTACACCTTC | CASSQEPQSGGYTF
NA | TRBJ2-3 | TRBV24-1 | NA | TGTGCCACCAGTGATGCATTCCGGGACACCCTAGATACGCAGTATTTT | CATSDAFRDTLDTQYF
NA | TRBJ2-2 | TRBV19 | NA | TGTGCCAGTAGTATAGATCTATCGCCAGGATATCCCGGGGAGCTGTTTTTT | CASSIDLSPGYPGELFF
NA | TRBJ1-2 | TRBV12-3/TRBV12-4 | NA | TGTGCCAGCAGTCCAATGATAGGGGATGGCTACACCTTC | CASSPMIGDGYTF
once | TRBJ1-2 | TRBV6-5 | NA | TGTGCCAGCAGTCCGCGACAGGTGCTTTCCTATGGCTACACCTTC | CASSPRQVLSYGYTF
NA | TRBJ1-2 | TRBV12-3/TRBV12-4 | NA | TGTGCCAGCAGTTTAGGGCGGGGCTATGGCTACACCTTC | CASSLGRGYGYTF
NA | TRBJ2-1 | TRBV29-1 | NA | TGCAGCGTTCGCGGGACTGCTTACGATGAGCAGTTCTTC | CSVRGTAYDEQFF
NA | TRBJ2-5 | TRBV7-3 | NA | TGTGCCAGCAGCTTATTAGGCGGCCAAGAGACCCAGTACTTC | CASSLLGGQETQYF
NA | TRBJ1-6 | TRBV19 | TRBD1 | TGTGCCAGTAGCAGCCCCCCGGGACAGAGGAATTCACCCCTCCACTTT | CASSSPPGQRNSPLHF
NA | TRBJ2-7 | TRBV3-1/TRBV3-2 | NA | TGTGCCAGCAGCCAAGCCCGAAATTCAGGGCAGTACTTC | CASSQARNSGQYF
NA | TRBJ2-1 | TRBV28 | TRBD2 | TGTGCCAGCACGGGGGTAGCGGGAGTCCGTGAGCAGTTCTTC | CASTGVAGVREQFF
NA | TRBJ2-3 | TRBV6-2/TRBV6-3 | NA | TGTGCCAGCAGTTACTACGCCACTAGCACAGATACGCAGTATTTT | CASSYYATSTDTQYF
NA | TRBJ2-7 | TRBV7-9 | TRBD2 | TGTGCCAGCAGCCCTAGAGGGAGGGGACTTAGCGACGAGCAGTACTTC | CASSPRGRGLSDEQYF
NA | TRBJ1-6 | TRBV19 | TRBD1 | TGTGCCAGTAGAGTGGACAGGATGGATTCACCCCTCCACTTT | CASRVDRMDSPLHF
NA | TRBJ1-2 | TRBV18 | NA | TGTGCCAGCTCACCACGAGGGGGAAGACAGGATAACTATGGCTACACCTTC | CASSPRGGRQDNYGYTF
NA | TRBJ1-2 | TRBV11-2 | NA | TGTGCCAGCAGCTTAGGGAGGGGCCGGGGATTTGGCTACACCTTC | CASSLGRGRGFGYTF
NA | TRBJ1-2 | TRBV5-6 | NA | TGTGCCAGCATCCCTCAAACGACATCAACTAACTATGGCTACACCTTC | CASIPQTTSTNYGYTF
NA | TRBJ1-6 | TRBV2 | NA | TGTGCCAGCAGTGGGCAGGGAATCGATAATTCACCCCTCCACTTT | CASSGQGIDNSPLHF
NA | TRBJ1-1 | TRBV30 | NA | TGTGCCTGGAGTAGGGGGTCAAACACTGAAGCTTTCTTT | CAWSRGSNTEAFF
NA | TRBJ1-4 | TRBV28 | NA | TGTGCCAGCAGTCCTAATTCGGGGGGATCTGAAAAACTGTTTTTT | CASSPNSGGSEKLFF
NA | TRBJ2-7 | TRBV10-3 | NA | TGTGCCATCAGTAACAGGGAGTACGAGCAGTACTTC | CAISNREYEQYF
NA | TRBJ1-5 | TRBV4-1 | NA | TGCGCCAGCAGCCATCCACGACGGGGATATAGCAATCAGCCCCAGCATTTT | CASSHPRRGYSNQPQHF
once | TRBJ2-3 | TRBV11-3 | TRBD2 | TGTGCCAGCAGCCCAGGGACTAGCGAAGGAACAGATACGCAGTATTTT | CASSPGTSEGTDTQYF
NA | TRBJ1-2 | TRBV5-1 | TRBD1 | TGCGCCAGCAGCTTCGAGGGGGCGCAGGGCTACACCTTC | CASSFEGAQGYTF
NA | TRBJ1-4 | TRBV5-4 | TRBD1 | TGTGCCAGCAGCTTGGATGCAGGGGGCGCAGCTAATGAAAAACTGTTTTTT | CASSLDAGGAANEKLFF
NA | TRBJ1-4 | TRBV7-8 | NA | TGTGCCAGCAGCTTAGTCGGGGGTGCAACTAATGAAAAACTGTTTTTT | CASSLVGGATNEKLFF
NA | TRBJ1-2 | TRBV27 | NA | TGTGCCAGCAGTCCAAGGACAGCCGAGTGGTTTGACTATGGCTACACCTTC | CASSPRTAEWFDYGYTF
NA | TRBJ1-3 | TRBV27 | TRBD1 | TGTGCCAGCGGGGACAGGGGGCAAGGAAACACCATATATTTT | CASGDRGQGNTIYF
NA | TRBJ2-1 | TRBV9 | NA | TGTGCCAGCTCTTACTACAATGAGCAGTTCTTC | CASSYYNEQFF
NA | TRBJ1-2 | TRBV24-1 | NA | TGTGCCATCCAGGGAGGAGATAGCTATGGCTACACCTTC | CAIQGGDSYGYTF
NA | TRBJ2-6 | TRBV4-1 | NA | TGCGCCAGCAGCCATCCGTACTCTGGGGCCAACGTCCTGACTTTC | CASSHPYSGANVLTF
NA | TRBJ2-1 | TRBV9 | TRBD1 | TGTGCCAGCAGCGCGGGACAGGGGGCCTACAATGAGCAGTTCTTC | CASSAGQGAYNEQFF
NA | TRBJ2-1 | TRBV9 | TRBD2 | TGTGCCAGCAGCGTAGGATTCGGACTAGCCGGCAATGAGCAGTTCTTC | CASSVGFGLAGNEQFF
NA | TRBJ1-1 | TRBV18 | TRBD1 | TGTGCCAGCTCACCGCGACAGCCAGGACAGGGGACCCAAGCTTTCTTT | CASSPRQPGQGTQAFF
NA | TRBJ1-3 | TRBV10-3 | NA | TGTGCCATCAGTGGAGTCGCCAGAAACACCATATATTTT | CAISGVARNTIYF
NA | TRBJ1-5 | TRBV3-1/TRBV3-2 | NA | TGTGCCAGCAGCCAAGATGATAGGGCGGGGGGCGACAATCAGCCCCAGCATTTT | CASSQDDRAGGDNQPQHF
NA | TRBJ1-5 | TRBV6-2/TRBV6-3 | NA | TGTGCCAGCAGTTACGACAGGTTAAGCAATCAGCCCCAGCATTTT | CASSYDRLSNQPQHF
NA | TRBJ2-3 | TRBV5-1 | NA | TGCGCCAGCGGACTCGTATACAGAGCACCCCCAGATACGCAGTATTTT | CASGLVYRAPPDTQYF
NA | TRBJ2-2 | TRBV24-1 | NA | TGTGCCACCAGTGATCGCTATCCAAACACCGGGGAGCTGTTTTTT | CATSDRYPNTGELFF
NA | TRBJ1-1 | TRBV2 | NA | TGTGCCAGCAGTGACAGGGTAATCGGCACTGAAGCTTTCTTT | CASSDRVIGTEAFF
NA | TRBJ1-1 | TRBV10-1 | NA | TGCGCCAGCAGTGAGGGCAGTTGGAACACTGAAGCTTTCTTT | CASSEGSWNTEAFF
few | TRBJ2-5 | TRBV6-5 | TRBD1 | TGTGCCAGCAGACGCGGACAGGGGAGGCAAGAGACCCAGTACTTC | CASRRGQGRQETQYF
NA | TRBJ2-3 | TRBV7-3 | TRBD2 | TGTGCCAGCAGCTTAGGGGAGGGAACTAGCACAGATACGCAGTATTTT | CASSLGEGTSTDTQYF
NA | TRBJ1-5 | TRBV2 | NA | TGTGCCAGCAGTGAGGCGGCAGGGGATACTGGTGAGCCCCAGCATTTT | CASSEAAGDTGEPQHF